Given below is one TCR beta chain in context. Its specificity is not known. Germline loops: CDR1 MDHEN, CDR2 SYDVKM. There are 13 residues in the CDR3. The V gene lost 7 bases and the J gene lost 8 bases, with 18 bases spanning the gap. Expressed TCRB transcripts were sequenced after all isolated RNA was converted to cDNA. Assay used: immunoSEQ multiplex PCR; TCRdb lists only in-frame clones, some missing. The repertoire holds about 280,000 clones, roughly 15% seen once, with approximately 0.015% in the top ten. About 120 mL of blood, on average, came from one heparinised draw per donor. This record comes from a study of beta chain features in type 1 diabetes. General observations from the study: Shorter TCRB CDR3s, moderately but significantly so, marked every one of the four CD4+ subsets in Type 1 diabetes patients. A greater similarity of naive, central memory and Treg TCRB repertoires was seen among patients than among healthy donors. Insertion counts at VDJ junctions were lower in type 1 diabetes patients, who also showed more deletions there.

The sequence came from a man younger than 35 with type 1 diabetes. The specimen sequenced was naive CD4+ T cells from blood. The genes are TRBV28 and TRBJ2-7; D is unclear. CDR3 in amino acids: CASNTETMNQQYF. The CDR3 bases are TGTGCCAGCAACACGGAGACGATGAACCAGCAGTACTTC.